The 31 T cell receptor beta chains listed next were all sequenced from one sample in a study of breast tumors, draining lymph nodes, adjacent tissues. One entry per CDR3 protein, called by TCRdb with MiXCR from the multiplex PCR reads. The sample lists about 130,000 distinct CDR3 sequences; about 20% were seen once. The lymph nodes were axillary draining lymph nodes from breast cancer patients. The sequenced material came from axillary lymph node tissue. Receptors originate from a female donor with breast cancer. Some clones in this sample may be carry-over from other donors' samples.

Concerning this clonotype: This may come from a read error, since a much larger clone is one base off. This rearrangement joins TRBV30 to TRBJ2-7; D uncertain. This CDR3 is 13 amino acids long. Trimming took off 5 bases at V and 4 bases at J, with 15 bases between the two ends. Germline-derived CDR1 and CDR2 are GTSNPN and SVGIG (reference sequence). The DNA for the CDR3 is TGTGCCTGGGGTGGTGGGAAACAGTACGAGCAGTACTTC. This codes for CAWGGGKQYEQYF.

This clonotype appeared many times. This rearrangement joins TRBV10-3 to TRBJ2-3; the match to TRBD1 covers 7 bases. The V and J ends lost 2 bases and 2 bases, in that order; junction bases with no gene match: 1. Per germline, CDR1 ENHRY and CDR2 SYGVKD. The CDR3 covers 14 residues. This chain's CDR3 is CAISETGDTDTQYF. The CDR3 DNA sequence: TGTGCCATCAGTGAGACAGGGGACACAGATACGCAGTATTTT.

The rearrangement joins TRBV28 to TRBJ1-2; a weak D match, TRBD1 (6 bases). The CDR3 contains 15 residues. Deletions cut 7 bases from V and 4 bases from J, with 19 bases between. Germline V lookup: CDR1 MDHEN, CDR2 SYDVKM. The CDR3 protein is CASNPIDRMSYGYTF. CDR3 bases: TGTGCCAGCAATCCGATAGACAGGATGAGCTATGGCTACACCTTC.

This clonotype was observed many times. The chain couples TRBV7-6 to TRBJ2-1, with TRBD2 identical over 9 bases. Unmatched junction bases numbered 7, after V lost 0 bases and J lost 7 bases. Germline V gives CDR1 SGHVS, CDR2 FNYEAQ. The CDR3 is 16 amino acids. CDR3 in DNA: TGTGCCAGCAGCTTAGCGGCGATAGCGGGAGTAAATGAGCAGTTCTTC. This encodes CASSLAAIAGVNEQFF.

Concerning this clonotype: A much larger clone lies a single base off, so this may be a read error. The rearrangement uses TRBV20-1 and TRBJ2-5; D not resolved. The CDR3 contains 12 residues. From germline, CDR1 is DFQATT and CDR2 SNEGSKA (reference sequence). The CDR3 DNA follows: TGCAATGCTAGTATGGGGCAAGAGACCCAGTACTTC. Its translation is CNASMGQETQYF.

The table lists this clonotype with many counts. DNA for the CDR3: TGTGCCAGCAGCTTACTAGCCGGGGAGCTGTTTTTT. It yields the protein CASSLLAGELFF. V and J are TRBV7-9 and TRBJ2-2; D gene uncertain. CDR3 length: 12 amino acids. Germline CDR1 reads SEHNR; CDR2 reads FQNEAQ (reference sequence). Between the trimmed V and J ends, which lost 2 bases and 6 bases, there was a span of 4 bases.

A note on this clonotype: A much bigger clone sits one base away, suggesting this may be a read error. This chain joins TRBV19 and TRBJ2-1; maybe TRBD2 (5 bases). The V gene's germline CDR1 is LNHDA and CDR2 SQIVND (reference sequence). The CDR3 length is 12 residues. The V gene lost 5 bases and the J gene lost 6 bases, with 8 bases spanning the gap. The CDR3 sequence is CASSLASNEQFF. The DNA of the CDR3 is TGTGCCAGTAGTCTAGCTAGCAATGAGCAGTTCTTC.

In the case of this clonotype: A much larger clone differs by one base, so this may be a read error. This chain joins TRBV27 and TRBJ2-7; D call uncertain. The CDR3 consists of 13 residues. The V gene lost 3 bases and the J gene lost 5 bases, with 11 bases spanning the gap. Germline lookup yields CDR1 MNHEY and CDR2 SMNVEV (reference sequence). CDR3 region: CASSFLGSHEQYF. CDR3 nucleotide sequence: TGTGCCAGCAGTTTTCTAGGGTCCCACGAGCAGTACTTC.

This clonotype was recorded at least ten times. The rearrangement joins TRBV20-1 to TRBJ2-7; 8 bases align to TRBD2. Germline CDR1 DFQATT, CDR2 SNEGSKA (reference sequence). The CDR3 contains 15 residues. J gave up 1 base and V 1 base, and 6 bases lay outside the gene matches. CDR3 sequence: CSARVSGKGSYEQYF. DNA for the CDR3: TGCAGTGCTAGAGTTAGCGGGAAAGGGTCCTACGAGCAGTACTTC.

The sample holds a few counts of this clonotype. DNA for the CDR3: TGTGCCAGGGACTCCGGGACTAGCGGGAGCAAGTTCTTC. Translation gives CARDSGTSGSKFF. This chain links TRBV27 with TRBJ2-1; TRBD2 agrees at 14 bases. V lost 9 bases to trimming and J lost 14 bases; unmatched junction nucleotides: 9. The CDR3 loop spans 13 amino acids. The germline V gene encodes CDR1 MNHEY and CDR2 SMNVEV (reference sequence).

With respect to this clonotype: This may be a read error: a much more frequent sequence differs by one nucleotide. This chain joins TRBV6-5 and TRBJ2-5; a weak D match, TRBD2 (6 bases). Germline-derived CDR1 and CDR2 are MNHEY and SVGAGI. Trimming took off 4 bases at V and 13 bases at J, with 16 bases between the two ends. The CDR3 runs to 12 residues. CDR3 DNA sequence: TGTGCCAGCAGTTCGGGGAGGATGGCCCGGTACTTC. This translates into CASSSGRMARYF.

In its sample, this clonotype was seen a few times. The genes are TRBV20-1 and TRBJ1-5, with D tentatively TRBD1 (5 bases). Germline lookup yields CDR1 DFQATT and CDR2 SNEGSKA (reference sequence). V lost 6 bases and J lost 4, with 10 bases in between. This CDR3 spans 12 amino acids. CDR3 loop: CSARGSNQPQHF. The CDR3 bases are TGCAGTGCCCGGGGGTCTAATCAGCCCCAGCATTTT.

This clonotype was counted many times. V is TRBV15 and J is TRBJ2-7; D is ambiguous. Germline CDR1 is LNHNV and CDR2 is YYDKDF (reference sequence). The CDR3 runs 14 residues. Trimming left V 4 bases short and J 2 bases short, with 12 bases between. CDR3: CATSTPTLAYEQYF. CDR3 DNA: TGTGCCACCAGCACCCCGACACTTGCCTACGAGCAGTACTTC.

As concerns this clonotype: A much larger clone differs by one base, so this may be a read error. The chain has TRBV27 and TRBJ1-2; no definite D call. Germline V gives CDR1 MNHEY, CDR2 SMNVEV (reference sequence). This CDR3 has 15 amino acids. The CDR3 DNA reads as TGTGCCAGCGCCCCTCGGCATGGGTTGGGGTATGGCGACACCTTC. It encodes CASAPRHGLGYGDTF.

The table lists this clonotype with many counts. The chain links TRBV10-3 to TRBJ2-1; the D is unclear. Trimming removed 6 bases at V and 6 bases at J, with 12 bases between. The CDR3 spans 13 residues. CDR1 is ENHRY and CDR2 is SYGVKD in the germline V gene. CDR3 sequence reads: CAISQGVGNEQFF. CDR3 nucleotide sequence: TGTGCCATCAGCCAAGGAGTGGGCAATGAGCAGTTCTTC.

For this clonotype: The junction and the germline gene differ at one end; a read error may be behind it. The chain is built from TRBV30 and TRBJ1-5, with 8 bases lining up with TRBD1. This CDR3 contains 14 residues. Looked up from germline, CDR1 is GTSNPN and CDR2 is SVGIG (reference sequence). In DNA, the CDR3 is TGTGCCTGGGGTGTAGGGACAGGCCCACGGCCCCAGCATTTT. Amino acid sequence: CAWGVGTGPRPQHF.

Worth noting for this clonotype: One end of the junction is discordant with germline, which a read error may explain. The chain recombines TRBV5-1 with TRBJ2-2; a weak D match, TRBD2 (5 bases). The CDR3 length is 14 residues. Germline loops: CDR1 SGHRS, CDR2 YFSETQ. CDR3 amino acids: CASSLAGDTGELLF. In DNA form, the CDR3 reads TGCGCCAGCAGCTTGGCAGGTGACACCGGGGAGCTGCTTTTT.

This clonotype was counted ten times or more. This sequence joins TRBV5-4 and TRBJ2-1, with 7 bases aligning to TRBD2. J gave up 9 bases and V 7 bases, and 1 base lay outside the gene matches. This CDR3 comprises 10 residues. Germline lookup yields CDR1 SGHNT and CDR2 YYREEE (reference sequence). DNA of the CDR3: TGTGCCAGCGGGAGGGGTGAGCAGTTCTTC. Translation: CASGRGEQFF. Full variable domain (rest looked up from reference TRBV5-4 and TRBJ2-1): ETGVTQSPTHLIKTRGQQVTLRCSSQSGHNTVSWYQQALGQGPQFIFQYYREEENGRGNFPPRFSGLQFPNYSSELNVNALELDDSALYLCASGRGEQFFGPGTRLTVL.

This clonotype was picked up many times. The genes are TRBV7-9 and TRBJ2-5; D is undetermined. The CDR3 spans 15 residues. Deletions cut 4 bases from V and 2 bases from J, with 14 bases between. Germline V gives CDR1 SEHNR, CDR2 FQNEAQ (reference sequence). CDR3 protein: CASSSPRKGQETQYF. The CDR3 DNA is TGTGCCAGCAGCTCCCCGAGAAAAGGACAAGAGACCCAGTACTTC.

Of note for this clonotype: This clone may be a read error of a much larger clone one base away. The chain employs TRBV5-5 and TRBJ2-2; maybe TRBD2 (5 bases). Germline-derived CDR1 and CDR2 are SGHKS and YYEKEE (reference sequence). CDR3 length: 13 amino acids. CDR3 loop: CATGDSNTGELSF. CDR3 in DNA: TGTGCCACCGGAGACTCCAACACCGGGGAGCTGTCTTTT.

The chain couples TRBV19 to TRBJ2-2, with 7 positions matching TRBD1. V gave up 5 bases and J gave up 1 base; unmatched junction bases: 4. The CDR3 consists of 15 residues. Germline values: CDR1 LNHDA, CDR2 SQIVND (reference sequence). As DNA, the CDR3 is TGTGCCAGTAGTCCCCGGGACAGGAACACCGGGGAGCTGTTTTTT. Translation: CASSPRDRNTGELFF. Using reference TRBV19 and TRBJ2-2 for the parts outside the CDR3, the full variable domain is DGGITQSPKYLFRKEGQNVTLSCEQNLNHDAMYWYRQDPGQGLRLIYYSQIVNDFQKGDIAEGYSVSREKKESFPLTVTSAQKNPTAFYLCASSPRDRNTGELFFGEGSRLTVL.

Regarding this clonotype: It may be a read error: a sequence one base away is much more abundant. The chain joins TRBV5-1 to TRBJ2-1, with 8 bases lining up with TRBD2. This CDR3 contains 15 residues. Germline CDR1 and CDR2: SGHRS and YFSETQ. CDR3 in amino acids: CAGSLALAEYNEQFF. Here the CDR3 DNA reads TGCGCCGGCAGCTTGGCACTAGCGGAGTACAATGAGCAGTTCTTC.

This clonotype was recorded at least ten times. The chain is built from TRBV2 and TRBJ2-7, with 13 bases aligning to TRBD2. CDR1 is SNHLY and CDR2 is FYNNEI in the germline V gene. The V gene end was trimmed by 5 bases and the J gene end by 3 bases; junction bases not matched to a gene: 7. The CDR3 runs 16 residues. The CDR3 region is CASSPGLAGLFYEQYF. CDR3 sequence (DNA): TGTGCCAGCAGTCCGGGACTAGCGGGGCTATTCTACGAGCAGTACTTC.

As for this clonotype: Being one base from a much bigger clone, this may be a read error. CDR3 nucleotides: TGTGCCAGCAGTTACGACCCAGGCGATCAGCCCCAGCATTTT. The encoded protein is CASSYDPGDQPQHF. The chain combines TRBV6-5 with TRBJ1-5; D not certain. The CDR3 totals 14 residues. V was cut by 2 bases and J by 5 bases, with 10 bases left in between. Germline V gene lookup returns CDR1 MNHEY and CDR2 SVGAGI.

This clonotype was seen a handful of times. This likely comes from a read error, as the CDR3 has no conserved phenylalanine or tryptophan at its end. This sequence joins TRBV18 and TRBJ1-3; D is possibly TRBD1 (5 bases). Germline V CDR1 and CDR2: KGHSH, LQKENI. The CDR3 length is 15 residues. The V gene lost 5 bases and the J gene lost 1 base, with 12 bases spanning the gap. In nucleotides, the CDR3 is TGTGCCAGCTCAAGGAGCAGGGATTCTGGAAACACCATATATCTT. As protein: CASSRSRDSGNTIYL.

This clonotype was observed many times. The chain employs TRBV18 and TRBJ1-6; D gene uncertain. CDR3 length: 16 residues. Germline CDR1 and CDR2: KGHSH and LQKENI. The ends were cut back, 3 bases at V and 8 bases at J, with 17 bases in the middle. As DNA, the CDR3 is TGTGCCAGCTCACCCTTTCCCGGGTCCGAAGATTCACCCCTCCACTTT. Protein product: CASSPFPGSEDSPLHF.

This clonotype was observed at least ten times. The chain carries TRBV6-4 and TRBJ2-7, with 7 bases lining up with TRBD1. Germline V lookup: CDR1 MRHNA, CDR2 SNTAGT. The trim removed 4 bases at V and 2 bases at J, leaving 8 bases unmatched. The CDR3 is 15 amino acids. The CDR3 sequence is CASSASQGIPYEQYF. As DNA, the CDR3 is TGTGCCAGCAGTGCCTCACAGGGGATTCCCTACGAGCAGTACTTC.

This clonotype was counted ten times or more. The chain uses TRBV10-1 and TRBJ2-3; 7 positions match TRBD1. The CDR3 spans 17 residues. V lost 5 bases and J lost 3; bases outside the gene matches: 14. Germline lookup yields CDR1 WNHNN and CDR2 SYGVQD (reference sequence). The CDR3 sequence: CASSSSPTTGWTDTQYF. The CDR3 nucleotides read TGCGCCAGCAGTAGCTCACCTACGACAGGGTGGACAGATACGCAGTATTTT.

This clonotype came up many times. The chain employs TRBV15 and TRBJ1-6; D is unresolved. Germline lookup yields CDR1 LNHNV and CDR2 YYDKDF (reference sequence). This CDR3 has 14 residues. Trimming cost V 5 bases and J 6 bases, with 11 bases left between them. The CDR3 loop reads CATSGNKGNSPLHF. The CDR3 DNA is TGTGCCACCAGCGGAAACAAGGGTAATTCACCCCTCCACTTT.

About this clonotype itself: This sequence may be a read error, since a much larger clone differs from it by one base. The chain uses TRBV3-1 and TRBJ2-5; D is perhaps TRBD1 (6 bases). The V gene's germline CDR1 is LGHDT and CDR2 YNNKEL (reference sequence). CDR3 length equals 12 residues. CDR3 sequence reads: CTSSQGLETQYF. As DNA, the CDR3 is TGTACCAGCAGCCAGGGGTTGGAGACCCAGTACTTC.

The table lists this clonotype with many counts. The chain combines TRBV27 with TRBJ2-7; 7 bases fit TRBD1. Germline CDR1 and CDR2: MNHEY and SMNVEV (reference sequence). The CDR3 is 13 amino acids. The trim removed 4 bases at V and 1 base at J, leaving 1 base unmatched. For the CDR3, the DNA is TGTGCCAGCAGTTGGGGACAGTCCTACGAGCAGTACTTC. Translating it yields CASSWGQSYEQYF.